The rows below give T cell receptor beta chains drawn from one sample of a study of shared clonotypes between healthy human individuals. TCRdb keeps only in-frame clones here, not all; method: immunoSEQ multiplex PCR. The repertoire has 1,500,000 or so clones, around 95% of them found once; the top ten carry approximately 1%. The material sequenced was naive CD4+ T cells sorted from blood. Source of these receptors: a man younger than 45 in good health. Each CDR3 is given with its conserved first and last residue. A D gene is named only where the DNA matches it firmly. Only some rows state a clone size, as once, few, many or a class for expanded clones.

d_gene,j_gene,len,abundance,v_gene,CDR3aa,CDR3nt
.,TRBJ2-3,16,.,TRBV15,CATSRDSKTWAGTQYF,TGTGCCACCAGCAGAGATTCCAAGACTTGGGCGGGTACGCAGTATTTT
.,TRBJ1-5,14,.,TRBV6-6,CASSYLGSNQPQHF,TGTGCCAGCAGTTACTTAGGGAGCAATCAGCCCCAGCATTTT
.,TRBJ1-2,14,.,TRBV25-1,CASSLRQFNYGYTF,TGTGCCAGCAGCTTACGACAGTTTAACTATGGCTACACCTTC
.,TRBJ1-1,13,.,TRBV14,CASSQETVAEAFF,TGTGCCAGCAGCCAAGAGACCGTGGCTGAAGCTTTCTTT
TRBD1,TRBJ2-1,13,.,TRBV7-9,CASSVDRADEQFF,TGTGCCAGCAGCGTGGACAGGGCTGATGAGCAGTTCTTC
.,TRBJ2-2,15,.,TRBV18,CASTIYRSTTGELFF,TGTGCCAGCACTATATATAGGTCTACCACCGGGGAGCTGTTTTTT
.,TRBJ2-5,16,.,TRBV10-2,CASSDLLKGRQETQYF,TGCGCCAGCAGTGACCTTTTGAAAGGGCGACAAGAGACCCAGTACTTC
.,TRBJ2-1,14,.,TRBV4-3,CASSQESRLNEQFF,TGCGCCAGCAGCCAAGAGTCCAGGCTCAATGAGCAGTTCTTC
.,TRBJ1-5,15,.,TRBV6-4,CASSPNGGPNQPQHF,TGTGCCAGCAGTCCCAATGGGGGACCCAATCAGCCCCAGCATTTT
TRBD2,TRBJ2-1,15,.,TRBV5-1,CASYRLAGTDNEQFF,TGCGCCAGCTACCGACTAGCGGGAACGGACAATGAGCAGTTCTTC
.,TRBJ2-5,13,.,TRBV5-4,CASSPGRQETQYF,TGTGCCAGCAGCCCGGGACGGCAAGAGACCCAGTACTTC
TRBD2,TRBJ2-7,14,.,TRBV7-2,CASNGGTSVYEQYF,TGTGCCAGCAATGGGGGGACTAGCGTGTACGAGCAGTACTTC
.,TRBJ1-5,14,.,TRBV10-3,CATAQGAGNQPQHF,TGTGCCACCGCACAGGGCGCGGGTAACCAGCCCCAGCATTTT
.,TRBJ2-3,16,.,TRBV11-3,CASSLGGAASTDTQYF,TGTGCCAGCAGCTTAGGGGGAGCGGCGAGCACAGATACGCAGTATTTT
.,TRBJ2-6,15,.,TRBV18,CASSAASSGANVLTF,TGTGCCAGCTCTGCAGCGAGCTCTGGGGCCAACGTCCTGACTTTC
.,TRBJ2-7,17,.,TRBV7-8,CASSLASRVEGAYEQYF,TGTGCCAGCAGCTTAGCGAGCCGGGTTGAGGGAGCCTACGAGCAGTACTTC
.,TRBJ1-3,17,.,TRBV28,CASSSTGHLSSGNTIYF,TGTGCCAGCAGTTCTACCGGCCACCTCAGCTCTGGAAACACCATATATTTT
TRBD1,TRBJ2-1,15,.,TRBV5-1,CASSFGGQGVNEQFF,TGCGCCAGCAGCTTTGGAGGACAGGGTGTCAATGAGCAGTTCTTC
.,TRBJ1-1,13,.,TRBV19,CASSGMRGIEAFF,TGTGCCAGTAGTGGGATGCGGGGGATTGAAGCTTTCTTT
.,TRBJ2-2,14,.,TRBV9,CASSREPHTGELFF,TGTGCCAGCAGCAGAGAGCCCCACACCGGGGAGCTGTTTTTT
.,TRBJ2-2,13,.,TRBV7-3,CASSLKRTGELFF,TGTGCCAGCAGCTTAAAAAGAACCGGGGAGCTGTTTTTT
.,TRBJ2-2,16,.,TRBV29-1,CSAEGGWTTNTGELFF,TGCAGCGCTGAAGGTGGGTGGACAACAAACACCGGGGAGCTGTTTTTT
.,TRBJ2-2,13,.,TRBV10-3,CAIRAISPGELFF,TGTGCCATCAGGGCAATTAGCCCCGGGGAGCTGTTTTTT
.,TRBJ2-6,19,.,TRBV5-1,CASSLGPQTDYSGANVLTF,TGCGCCAGCAGCTTGGGGCCCCAGACAGATTACTCTGGGGCCAACGTCCTGACTTTC
TRBD2,TRBJ2-5,15,.,TRBV11-2,CASSYREAVPETQYF,TGTGCCAGCAGCTATCGGGAGGCCGTACCGGAGACCCAGTACTTC
.,TRBJ2-1,15,.,TRBV4-1,CASSQSQGSYNEQFF,TGCGCCAGCAGCCAATCGCAGGGTTCCTACAATGAGCAGTTCTTC
.,TRBJ2-2,16,.,TRBV10-3,CAISESMESNTGELFF,TGTGCCATCAGTGAGTCGATGGAATCGAACACCGGGGAGCTGTTTTTT
TRBD1,TRBJ1-4,15,.,TRBV28,CASSSLTGLREKLFF,TGTGCCAGCAGTTCACTGACAGGGTTAAGAGAAAAACTGTTTTTT
TRBD1,TRBJ2-5,14,.,TRBV5-1,CASSSGQGEETQYF,TGCGCCAGCAGCTCGGGACAGGGGGAAGAGACCCAGTACTTC
.,TRBJ2-1,13,.,TRBV7-3,CASSSPSGGEQFF,TGTGCCAGCAGCTCGCCCAGCGGTGGGGAGCAGTTCTTC
.,TRBJ1-1,13,.,TRBV10-3,CAISEPRDTEAFF,TGTGCCATCAGTGAGCCCAGGGACACTGAAGCTTTCTTT
.,TRBJ2-7,14,.,TRBV5-6,CASSLRDSRYEQYF,TGTGCCAGCAGCCTGCGGGACTCCAGATACGAGCAGTACTTC
TRBD2,TRBJ2-1,17,.,TRBV5-6,CASSLFASGNLYNEQFF,TGTGCCAGCAGCTTGTTTGCTAGCGGGAACCTCTACAATGAGCAGTTCTTC
.,TRBJ2-7,14,.,TRBV2,CASSEYRDGAEQYF,TGTGCCAGCAGTGAATATAGGGACGGCGCCGAGCAGTACTTC
.,TRBJ2-3,13,.,TRBV5-4,CASRQGLTDTQYF,TGTGCCAGCAGGCAAGGACTCACAGATACGCAGTATTTT
.,TRBJ1-4,17,.,TRBV12-2,CASRPTIRGEEKRKLFF,TGTGCAAGTCGCCCTACTATTAGGGGGGAAGAAAAAAGAAAACTGTTTTTT
.,TRBJ1-4,15,once,TRBV18,CASSSIAATNEKLFF,TGTGCCAGCTCATCAATTGCCGCAACTAATGAAAAACTGTTTTTT
.,TRBJ2-3,12,.,TRBV7-6,CASSSKRDTQYF,TGTGCCAGCAGCTCTAAAAGGGATACGCAGTATTTT
TRBD1,TRBJ1-4,14,.,TRBV28,CASTQQGAGEKLFF,TGTGCCAGCACCCAACAGGGGGCGGGTGAAAAACTGTTTTTT
TRBD2,TRBJ2-1,17,.,TRBV27,CASKRGVRTSGIDEQFF,TGTGCCAGCAAGAGGGGAGTACGGACTAGCGGGATCGATGAGCAGTTCTTC
.,TRBJ2-2,16,.,TRBV27,CASSRSGRWNTGELFF,TGTGCCAGCAGTAGATCGGGAAGGTGGAACACCGGGGAGCTGTTTTTT
TRBD1,TRBJ2-7,15,.,TRBV6-1,CASSDPGTGSYEQYF,TGTGCCAGCAGTGACCCCGGGACAGGTTCCTACGAGCAGTACTTC
.,TRBJ2-1,19,once,TRBV27,CASSLQNRHRPLNYNEQFF,TGTGCCAGCAGTTTACAGAACCGACACCGGCCTCTGAACTACAATGAGCAGTTCTTC
.,TRBJ2-1,19,.,TRBV21-1,CASSYRSVSGASTTQEQFF,TGTGCCAGCAGTTACAGATCCGTGAGCGGGGCTTCTACGACACAAGAGCAGTTCTTC
.,TRBJ2-2,15,.,TRBV18,CASSPGVGDTGELFF,TGTGCCAGCTCACCTGGAGTCGGCGACACCGGGGAGCTGTTTTTT
.,TRBJ2-1,13,.,TRBV6-5,CASTLTGTAEQFF,TGTGCCAGCACCTTGACAGGGACTGCTGAGCAGTTCTTC
TRBD1,TRBJ1-2,14,.,TRBV19,CASSILDRGAGYTF,TGTGCCAGTAGTATTCTAGACAGGGGAGCTGGCTACACCTTC
.,TRBJ1-1,14,.,TRBV2,CASSPDRLGTEAFF,TGTGCCAGCAGTCCGGACAGATTGGGCACTGAAGCTTTCTTT
.,TRBJ2-1,15,.,TRBV9,CASSVVLSSYNEQFF,TGTGCCAGCAGCGTAGTCCTGAGCTCCTACAATGAGCAGTTCTTC
TRBD2,TRBJ2-1,15,once,TRBV7-9,CASAKREVSYNEQFF,TGTGCCAGCGCCAAGCGGGAGGTCTCCTACAATGAGCAGTTCTTC
.,TRBJ2-5,17,.,TRBV7-2,CASSLAPRSLGGETQYF,TGTGCCAGCAGCTTAGCCCCCCGGTCCCTGGGGGGAGAGACCCAGTACTTC
.,TRBJ2-3,15,.,TRBV7-9,CASSFRGAITDTQYF,TGTGCCAGCAGCTTTCGGGGGGCGATCACAGATACGCAGTATTTT
.,TRBJ2-5,14,.,TRBV5-4,CASSFRQAQETQYF,TGTGCCAGCAGCTTTCGACAGGCGCAAGAGACCCAGTACTTC
TRBD2,TRBJ2-5,14,.,TRBV6-5,CASRLAGVLKTQYF,TGTGCCAGCCGACTAGCGGGGGTACTAAAGACCCAGTACTTC
.,TRBJ2-1,15,.,TRBV6-1,CASSEGGMSYNEQFF,TGTGCCAGCAGTGAAGGGGGAATGTCCTACAATGAGCAGTTCTTC